The 17 T cell receptor beta chains reported below all come from one sample, sequenced in a study of regulatory T cells in long-lasting Graves disease. Building the TCR beta libraries relied on iRepertoire HTBI primers, and CDR3 regions underwent Arm-PCR. One entry per CDR3 protein, called by TCRdb with MiXCR from the multiplex PCR reads. The sample lists about 220,000 distinct CDR3 sequences, roughly a fifth occurring once. Stated time point: newly diagnosed GD, antithyroid drugs for less than 3 months. Researchers made the TCR library from RNA that was extracted from PBMCs. Another study also made use of these data, one on T cells in Graves' hyperthyroidism and ophthalmopathy.

The sample in question was peripheral blood mononuclear cells (PBMCs), obtained at new diagnosis, from a patient treated with antithyroid drugs. These TCRs come from a woman in her 30s with Graves disease.

This clonotype has at least ten counts. The gene calls are TRBV28 and TRBJ1-5; unclear D gene. Germline CDR1 is MDHEN and CDR2 is SYDVKM. Trimming took 9 bases from V and 1 from J, leaving 22 bases between them. This CDR3 has 17 amino acids. The CDR3 spells CASTIGRAPGSNQPQHF. The CDR3 DNA follows: TGTGCCAGTACGATAGGGCGGGCTCCCGGGAGCAATCAGCCCCAGCATTTT.

The chain recombines TRBV7-9 with TRBJ2-3; possible D gene TRBD2, 5 bases. This CDR3 is built from 15 residues. Trimming stripped 0 bases from V and 5 bases from J, with 12 bases between. In germline, CDR1 is SEHNR, CDR2 FQNEAQ (reference sequence). The DNA of the CDR3 is TGTGCCAGCAGCTTAGCGGGAGAGGGCGTAGATACGCAGTATTTT. Translation gives CASSLAGEGVDTQYF.

At least ten counts were recorded for this clonotype. The chain is built from TRBV6-9 and TRBJ1-2, with D tentatively TRBD1 (6 bases). Per germline, CDR1 MNHGY and CDR2 SVAAGI. The CDR3 contains 11 residues. Trimming took 4 bases from V and 10 from J, leaving 10 bases between them. The CDR3, as DNA: TGTGCCAGCAGTTCTAGACAGGACTACACCTTC. It translates to CASSSRQDYTF.

This clonotype was picked up many times. The chain joins TRBV27 to TRBJ1-3; no definite D call. V lost 5 bases and J lost 0, with 11 bases in between. Germline CDR1 reads MNHEY; CDR2 reads SMNVEV (reference sequence). The CDR3 loop spans 15 amino acids. The CDR3 protein is CASSLAPYSGNTIYF. The DNA of the CDR3 is TGTGCCAGCAGTCTCGCCCCCTACTCTGGAAACACCATATATTTT.

This clonotype was detected many times. The CDR3 sequence is CASSQDLAIYNEQFF. CDR3 nucleotide sequence: TGTGCCAGCAGCCAAGACCTAGCGATTTACAATGAGCAGTTCTTC. The chain carries TRBV3-1 and TRBJ2-1, with D possibly being TRBD2 (6 bases). V lost 0 bases to trimming and J lost 4 bases, with 10 bases between them. CDR3 length: 15 amino acids. The germline V gene has CDR1 LGHDT and CDR2 YNNKEL (reference sequence).

At least ten counts were recorded for this clonotype. The chain uses TRBV9 and TRBJ2-2, with TRBD1 matching over 10 bases. From germline, CDR1 is SGDLS and CDR2 YYNGEE. This CDR3 has 17 amino acids. With 3 bases clipped from V and 3 bases from J, the junction kept 8 bases outside the gene matches. CDR3 sequence (DNA): TGTGCCAGCAGCGGTGGACAGGGGGTAGTATACACCGGGGAGCTGTTTTTT. Its protein product is CASSGGQGVVYTGELFF.

This clonotype was detected many times. The genes are TRBV6-1 and TRBJ1-1, with D maybe TRBD1 (5 bases). Deletions cut 8 bases from V and 2 bases from J, with 9 bases between. The CDR3 runs to 12 residues. The germline CDR1 and CDR2 sequences are MNHNS and SASEGT. CDR3 in DNA: TGTGCCAGCTGGGACTTCAACACTGAAGCTTTCTTT. It translates to CASWDFNTEAFF.

Regarding this clonotype: A far larger clone differs by one base, so this is likely a read error. The CDR3 DNA is TGTGCCAGCAGCTTGGACAGCAACGAGCAGTACTTC. This translates into CASSLDSNEQYF. The chain employs TRBV7-9 and TRBJ2-7; a weak D match, TRBD1 (6 bases). Per the germline V gene, CDR1 is SEHNR and CDR2 is FQNEAQ (reference sequence). This CDR3 comprises 12 residues. Deletions cut 3 bases from V and 5 bases from J, with 8 bases between.

The gene calls are TRBV7-9 and TRBJ2-7; 11 nucleotides line up with TRBD2. CDR1 and CDR2 from the germline V gene are SEHNR and FQNEAQ (reference sequence). The CDR3 is made up of 15 amino acids. With V trimmed by 2 bases and J by 5 bases, 5 bases remained unmatched. CDR3 sequence reads: CASSLSTSGSDEQYF. CDR3 coding DNA: TGTGCCAGCAGCTTATCAACTAGCGGGAGCGACGAGCAGTACTTC. Variable domain in full (rest from reference TRBV7-9 and TRBJ2-7): DTGVSQNPRHKITKRGQNVTFRCDPISEHNRLYWYRQTLGQGPEFLTYFQNEAQLEKSRLLSDRFSAERPKGSFSTLEIQRTEQGDSAMYLCASSLSTSGSDEQYFGPGTRLTVT.

This clonotype came up many times. The chain uses TRBV15 and TRBJ2-7; the match to TRBD1 covers 8 bases. Germline V gene lookup returns CDR1 LNHNV and CDR2 YYDKDF (reference sequence). With V trimmed by 3 bases and J by 1 base, 2 bases remained unmatched. This CDR3 has 14 amino acids. The CDR3 DNA is TGTGCCACCAGCAGGGGACAGGCATCCTACGAGCAGTACTTC. Translating gives CATSRGQASYEQYF. The full variable domain, with the rest looked up from reference TRBV15 and TRBJ2-7, is DAMVIQNPRYQVTQFGKPVTLSCSQTLNHNVMYWYQQKSSQAPKLLFHYYDKDFNNEADTPDNFQSRRPNTSFCFLDIRSPGLGDTAMYLCATSRGQASYEQYFGPGTRLTVT.

Comment on this clonotype: An end of the junction does not agree with germline; a read error may underlie this. The chain uses TRBV2 and TRBJ2-1; 9 bases map to TRBD1. This CDR3 spans 13 amino acids. Germline V lookup: CDR1 SNHLY, CDR2 FYNNEI. CDR3 nucleotide sequence: TGCGCCAGCAGCCGGGGACAGGGCAATGAGCAGTTCTTC. Residues: CASSRGQGNEQFF.

The sample holds many counts of this clonotype. The rearrangement uses TRBV12-3 or TRBV12-4 and TRBJ1-1; D not resolved. The length of the CDR3 is 16 residues. Trimming left V 5 bases short and J 5 bases short, with 21 bases between. CDR3 region: CASSPQGISSWTEAFF. Written as DNA, the CDR3 is TGTGCCAGCAGTCCCCAAGGTATAAGTAGTTGGACTGAAGCTTTCTTT.

By sample share, this clonotype is medium-sized. V and J are TRBV7-3 and TRBJ1-2; 7 bases agree with TRBD1. This CDR3 is built from 13 residues. The germline V gene encodes CDR1 SGHTA and CDR2 FQGTGA. The ends lost 4 bases at V and 4 bases at J; junction bases unmatched: 3. CDR3 residues: CASSSSGGYGYTF. In DNA, the CDR3 is TGTGCCAGCAGCTCTTCAGGGGGCTATGGCTACACCTTC.

As DNA, the CDR3 is TGCAGTGCTAGAGATCCCGGACTAGCGGGAGGCAAGAGTGAGCAGTTCTTC. Protein product: CSARDPGLAGGKSEQFF. The rearrangement joins TRBV20-1 to TRBJ2-1; 14 bases are shared with TRBD2. CDR3 length: 17 amino acids. The germline CDR1 and CDR2 sequences are DFQATT and SNEGSKA (reference sequence). V dropped 0 bases and J dropped 9; count of bases not matched to a gene: 10.

Note on this clonotype: Compared with germline, one end of the junction differs, possibly owing to a read error. The rearrangement joins TRBV6-5 to TRBJ1-5; D unresolved. This CDR3 is built from 13 residues. Looked up from germline, CDR1 is MNHEY and CDR2 is SVGAGI. The CDR3 loop reads CAGSYKGWQPQHF. Written as DNA, the CDR3 is TGTGCCGGCAGTTACAAGGGATGGCAGCCCCAGCATTTT.

At least ten counts were recorded for this clonotype. CDR3 DNA: TGTGCCAGCAGTTTACAGCGGGGGTACTACGAGCAGTACTTC. Translated: CASSLQRGYYEQYF. V is TRBV12-3 or TRBV12-4 and J is TRBJ2-7; 8 nucleotides align to TRBD2. This CDR3 region has 14 residues. Germline trimming cut 2 bases from V and 3 bases from J; bases unmatched to any gene: 3.

This clonotype was observed at least ten times. The CDR3 reads CSVWGGYEQYF. For the CDR3, the DNA is TGCAGCGTCTGGGGGGGCTACGAGCAGTACTTC. This rearrangement joins TRBV29-1 to TRBJ2-7, with 7 bases matching TRBD2. With V trimmed by 6 bases and J by 3 bases, 2 bases remained unmatched. Germline CDR1 reads SQVTM; CDR2 reads ANQGSEA. CDR3 length equals 11 residues.